What follows describes a single T cell receptor (beta chain). Its antigen remains unidentified. CDR3 length: 15 residues. CDR1 and CDR2 from the germline V gene are DFQATT and SNEGSKA (reference sequence). The J segment lost 0 bases and the V segment lost 0 bases, leaving 5 bases of the junction unmatched. The data were taken from a study of T-cell reconstitution after alpha-beta-depleted transplantation in children. Notes on the study in general: About two months after transplant, alpha-beta T cells reportedly came from several hundred expanded graft clones. Among T cells one year after transplant, newly produced cells accounted for most counts and diversity. The origin of high day-60 TCRbeta diversity in some patients lay in surviving recipient T cells and thymic progenitors.

During its preparation, the TCRbeta library received unique molecular identifiers. MiXCR, run by TCRdb on the PCR reads, gives a single entry per CDR3 protein. Altogether 81,000 or so distinct CDR3 sequences are present, about 16% being singletons, with the ten largest covering around 20%. The clonotype was recovered from a male patient aged 2-9 years who had a stem cell transplant for acute lymphoblastic leukemia, so the T cells may come from the graft donor. The chain employs TRBV20-1 and TRBJ2-7, with 7 bases matching TRBD1. The sample in question was PBMCs, mostly from graft donor cells, obtained 180 days after TCRalphabeta/CD19-depleted stem cell transplant. The CDR3 coding sequence is TGCAGTGCTAGAGAAAGGGGGCTACTCTCCTACGAGCAGTACTTC. Translated: CSARERGLLSYEQYF.